The sequence of this T cell receptor (beta chain) was determined in a study of memory CD4+ T cells and cytomegalovirus serostatus. The sort gate was single viable CD3+CD4+CD8-CD45RO+ cells for memory CD4+ T cells. The data were produced by immunoSEQ multiplex PCR, yet TCRdb's version contains in-frame clones alone and is incomplete. The profile shows 48,000 or so clones, around 80% of them singletons. Per germline, CDR1 SGHRS and CDR2 YFSETQ. Deletions cut 0 bases from V and 4 bases from J, with 8 bases between. The CDR3 extends over 14 amino acids. Sequencing was done on a sample of memory CD4+ T cells from blood. The chain employs TRBV5-1 and TRBJ1-3, with D unclear. This clonotype was obtained from an adult in good health and CMV-seronegative. CDR3 in amino acids: CASSLGQPGNTIYF. CDR3 DNA sequence: TGCGCCAGCAGCTTGGGTCAGCCCGGAAACACCATATATTTT.